The clone carrying this TCR beta chain was detected many times. CDR1 is DFQATT, CDR2 SNEGSKA, per germline (reference sequence). The ends lost 3 bases at V and 3 bases at J; junction bases unmatched: 4. The CDR3 is made up of 16 amino acids. Patients were excluded because of uncontrolled infection, other autoimmune disease, pregnancy or lactation. PBMCs were sourced from less than 12 ml fresh peripheral blood. TCR beta CDR3 region amplification was performed from RNA transcripts. When the TCR CDR3 underwent first-round RT-PCR, the HTBI primer set was used. TCRdb recomputed calls from the multiplex PCR reads with MiXCR, one row per CDR3 protein. The data contain more than 550,000 distinct CDR3 sequences, roughly 17% of them singletons. This entry comes from a study of T cells in Graves' hyperthyroidism and ophthalmopathy.

Source material: blood. The origin of this receptor is a man aged 50 to 59 with Graves' hyperthyroidism. This sequence joins TRBV20-1 and TRBJ2-1, with 14 bases fitting TRBD2. As DNA, the CDR3 is TGCAGTGCTAGCCGGGGACTAGCGGGAGACTACAATGAGCAGTTCTTC. Protein: CSASRGLAGDYNEQFF.